This T cell receptor beta chain was documented in a study of shared clonotypes between healthy human individuals. Selected positively for CCR7 and CD45RO-negative, naive CD8 cells excluded terminally differentiated effector memory CD45RA+ cells. This clone is a singleton in its sample. Using immunoSEQ multiplex PCR, the repertoire was profiled, and TCRdb retains in-frame clones only, with some absent. The data contain about 1,800,000 clones, about 95% of them seen just once; the ten biggest clones take up 0.95% to 1.5%. The germline V and J ends were trimmed by 3 bases and 2 bases, with 12 bases remaining between them. Germline loops: CDR1 MDHEN, CDR2 SYDVKM. This CDR3 spans 15 amino acids.

This chain uses TRBV28 with TRBJ2-3; D may match TRBD1 or TRBD2 (5 bases each). The sequencing sample was made of naive CD8+ T cells sorted from blood. The TCR sequence derives from a man between 18 and 35 years old in good health. CDR3 in amino acids: CASSFGAGSTDTQYF. The CDR3, as DNA: TGTGCCAGCAGTTTCGGGGCAGGGTCCACAGATACGCAGTATTTT.